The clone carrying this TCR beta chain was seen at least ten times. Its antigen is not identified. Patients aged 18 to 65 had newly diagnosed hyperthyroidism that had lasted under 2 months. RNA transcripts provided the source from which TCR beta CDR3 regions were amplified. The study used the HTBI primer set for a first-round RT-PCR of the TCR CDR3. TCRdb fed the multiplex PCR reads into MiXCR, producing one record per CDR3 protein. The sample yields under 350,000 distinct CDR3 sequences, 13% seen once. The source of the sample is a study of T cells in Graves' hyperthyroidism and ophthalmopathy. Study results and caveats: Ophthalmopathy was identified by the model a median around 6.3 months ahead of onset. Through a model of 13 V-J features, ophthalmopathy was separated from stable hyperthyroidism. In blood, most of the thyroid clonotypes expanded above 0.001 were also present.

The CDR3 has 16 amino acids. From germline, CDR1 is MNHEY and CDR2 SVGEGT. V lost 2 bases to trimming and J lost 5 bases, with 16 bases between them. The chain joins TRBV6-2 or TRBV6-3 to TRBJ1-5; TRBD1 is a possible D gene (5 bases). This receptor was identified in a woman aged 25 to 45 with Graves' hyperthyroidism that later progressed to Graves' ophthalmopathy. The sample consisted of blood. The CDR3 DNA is TGTGCCAGCAGTTACACTCCAGGCAGGGACTATCAGCCCCAGCATTTT. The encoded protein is CASSYTPGRDYQPQHF.